What follows are 20 T cell receptor beta chains derived from one specimen sequenced in a study of cytomegalovirus exposure and HLA in healthy donors. PCR employed 60 Vbeta and 13 Jbeta primers. Generated by immunoSEQ multiplex PCR, the TCRdb table keeps only in-frame clones and is missing some. Seen in this sample are more than 65,000 clones; the ten most common clones hold roughly 2.6%. Sequencing input: PBMCs. Receptors were obtained from a man aged 40-49 years in good health and CMV-seronegative.

The V and J genes are TRBV9 and TRBJ2-1; 9 bases align to TRBD2. V lost 5 bases to trimming and J lost 7 bases; unmatched junction nucleotides: 10. Germline V gene sequence: CDR1 SGDLS, CDR2 YYNGEE. CDR3 length: 15 amino acids. This CDR3 is CASSGRTSVGNEQFF. DNA for the CDR3: TGTGCCAGCAGTGGCCGGACTAGCGTAGGTAATGAGCAGTTCTTC.

The chain recombines TRBV9 with TRBJ1-5; tentative D call: TRBD1 (5 bases). CDR1 SGDLS and CDR2 YYNGEE come from the germline V gene. Trimming removed 2 bases at V and 3 bases at J, with 9 bases between. The CDR3 is 14 amino acids. This CDR3 reads CASSVDSANQPQHF. CDR3 bases: TGTGCCAGCAGCGTCGACAGCGCCAATCAGCCCCAGCATTTT.

The chain combines TRBV7-9 with TRBJ2-3; D is uncertain. The V end lost 1 base, the J end lost 3 bases, and 8 bases lay between the germline ends. CDR1 is SEHNR, CDR2 FQNEAQ, per germline (reference sequence). There are 14 residues in the CDR3. The CDR3: CASSLDYLTDTQYF. The CDR3 region has the DNA TGTGCCAGCAGCTTAGACTATTTGACAGATACGCAGTATTTT.

The gene calls are TRBV30 and TRBJ2-3; D call uncertain. In germline, CDR1 is GTSNPN, CDR2 SVGIG (reference sequence). V dropped 1 base and J dropped 0 bases, with 5 bases sitting between them. The CDR3 spans 13 residues. The CDR3 DNA reads TGTGCCTGGAGTGGCCAGAGCACAGATACGCAGTATTTT. It codes for CAWSGQSTDTQYF.

The V gene is TRBV28, the J gene TRBJ2-3; no definite D call. The CDR3 runs 14 residues. Trimming shortened V by 5 bases and J by 6 bases, and 15 bases separated the two germline ends. Germline V gives CDR1 MDHEN, CDR2 SYDVKM. CDR3: CASSPVDTTDTQYF. In DNA form, the CDR3 reads TGTGCCAGCAGTCCAGTAGACACCACCGATACGCAGTATTTT.

This chain connects TRBV5-6 to TRBJ2-7; D uncertain. V was cut by 2 bases and J by 4 bases, with 7 bases left in between. This CDR3 comprises 12 residues. Germline values: CDR1 SGHDT, CDR2 YYEEEE. Here the CDR3 DNA reads TGTGCCAGCAGCTTCGGGTATTACGAGCAGTACTTC. Its translation: CASSFGYYEQYF.

The gene calls are TRBV28 and TRBJ1-6; D is uncertain. CDR1 MDHEN and CDR2 SYDVKM come from the germline V gene. The length of the CDR3 is 15 residues. With 2 bases removed from V and 9 bases from J, the gap between germline ends came to 14 bases. In nucleotides, the CDR3 is TGTGCCAGCAGTTTACGTACGGGGATTTCTTCACCCCTCCACTTT. This codes for CASSLRTGISSPLHF. Combining the CDR3 with reference TRBV28 and TRBJ1-6 gives the whole variable domain DVKVTQSSRYLVKRTGEKVFLECVQDMDHENMFWYRQDPGLGLRLIYFSYDVKMKEKGDIPEGYSVSREKKERFSLILESASTNQTSMYLCASSLRTGISSPLHFGNGTRLTVT.

DNA of the CDR3: TGTGCCAGCACCACCCTCGGGAGAGGGCCCGGCGGGCAGTACTTC. Translation gives CASTTLGRGPGGQYF. The chain employs TRBV6-6 and TRBJ2-7; the D gene is possibly TRBD2 (6 bases). Germline V gene sequence: CDR1 MNHNY, CDR2 SVGAGI (reference sequence). V was pared by 7 bases and J by 9 bases, with 25 bases between. The CDR3 is made up of 15 amino acids.

J is TRBJ2-4 and V is TRBV4-2, with D uncertain. V was cut by 0 bases and J by 1 base, with 4 bases left in between. The CDR3 is made up of 14 amino acids. Germline V gives CDR1 LGHNA, CDR2 YNFKEQ. The DNA for the CDR3 is TGTGCCAGCAGCCAAGACAGGGCCAAAAACATTCAGTACTTC. Protein sequence: CASSQDRAKNIQYF.

The rearrangement uses TRBV11-3 and TRBJ2-7, with 7 bases aligning to TRBD2. Trimming removed 4 bases from V and 5 bases from J; junction bases left unmatched: 5. Germline lookup yields CDR1 SGHNT and CDR2 YENEEA. CDR3 length equals 13 residues. The DNA of the CDR3 is TGTGCCAGCAGCTCACGGGGGGTCAACGAGCAGTACTTC. Residues: CASSSRGVNEQYF. Supplemented by reference TRBV11-3 and TRBJ2-7, the full variable domain reads EAGVVQSPRYKIIEKKQPVAFWCNPISGHNTLYWYLQNLGQGPELLIRYENEEAVDDSQLPKDRFSAERLKGVDSTLKIQPAELGDSAVYLCASSSRGVNEQYFGPGTRLTVT.

The rearrangement joins TRBV5-4 to TRBJ1-1; TRBD1 agrees at 8 bases. V shed 4 bases, J shed 6 bases, and the junction held 17 bases outside the gene matches. From germline, CDR1 is SGHNT and CDR2 YYREEE (reference sequence). CDR3 length: 17 residues. CDR3 sequence reads: CASSPRPGTGRGAEAFF. CDR3 in DNA: TGTGCCAGCAGCCCTCGTCCCGGGACAGGCAGGGGGGCTGAAGCTTTCTTT.

V is TRBV2 and J is TRBJ1-1; D is perhaps TRBD1 (5 bases). Germline CDR1 and CDR2: SNHLY and FYNNEI. The CDR3 length is 14 residues. V was trimmed by 8 bases and J by 2 bases, leaving 15 bases between them. CDR3 in DNA: TGTGCCAGCCTTCCCAGGGCTACCAACACTGAAGCTTTCTTT. Translating it yields CASLPRATNTEAFF.

V and J are TRBV7-9 and TRBJ1-2; 10 bases are a match to TRBD1. This CDR3 is 12 amino acids long. V lost 5 bases, J lost 8 bases, and 2 bases stayed unmatched. CDR1 and CDR2 from the germline V gene are SEHNR and FQNEAQ (reference sequence). CDR3 loop: CASSQDRGGYTF. CDR3 bases: TGTGCCAGCAGCCAGGACAGGGGGGGCTACACCTTC.

The V call is TRBV6-1, the J call TRBJ2-7; tentative D call: TRBD2 (6 bases). The CDR3 consists of 14 residues. Germline V gives CDR1 MNHNS, CDR2 SASEGT. V lost 1 base, J lost 2 bases, and 9 bases lay in between. This CDR3 is CASSEVGGTYEQYF. The CDR3 region has the DNA TGTGCCAGCAGTGAAGTCGGCGGGACCTACGAGCAGTACTTC.

The chain couples TRBV28 to TRBJ1-1; the D is unclear. The length of the CDR3 is 15 residues. Germline values: CDR1 MDHEN, CDR2 SYDVKM. V was shortened by 6 bases and J by 1 base, with 15 bases between the two germline ends. This CDR3 is CASSPFSDPNTEAFF. The CDR3 DNA reads as TGTGCCAGCAGCCCCTTTAGCGATCCGAACACTGAAGCTTTCTTT.

This rearrangement joins TRBV6-6 to TRBJ1-3; possible D gene TRBD1, 6 bases. V lost 2 bases and J lost 0, with 11 bases in between. The V gene's germline CDR1 is MNHNY and CDR2 SVGAGI (reference sequence). CDR3 length equals 16 residues. As DNA, the CDR3 is TGTGCCAGCAGTTACCCGACAGGCCCCTCTGGAAACACCATATATTTT. Translating gives CASSYPTGPSGNTIYF.

The V and J genes are TRBV14 and TRBJ1-2; tentatively, D is TRBD1 (5 bases). Germline V CDR1 and CDR2: SGHDN, FVKESK. The V end lost 5 bases, the J end lost 4 bases, and 20 bases lay between the germline ends. The CDR3 spans 16 residues. The CDR3 nucleotides read TGTGCCAGCAGCATTGGGGGGGACCCAGGAAGCTATGGCTACACCTTC. Translation gives CASSIGGDPGSYGYTF.

The rearrangement uses TRBV18 and TRBJ2-7; TRBD2 is a possible D gene (5 bases). The CDR3 sequence is 14 residues long. The ends were cut back, 6 bases at V and 5 bases at J, with 17 bases in the middle. Germline-derived CDR1 and CDR2 are KGHSH and LQKENI. The CDR3 protein is CASSASKVVNEQYF. CDR3 nucleotides: TGTGCCAGCTCCGCTAGCAAAGTGGTTAACGAGCAGTACTTC. Filled out from reference TRBV18 and TRBJ2-7, the complete variable domain reads NAGVMQNPRHLVRRRGQEARLRCSPMKGHSHVYWYRQLPEEGLKFMVYLQKENIIDESGMPKERFSAEFPKEGPSILRIQQVVRGDSAAYFCASSASKVVNEQYFGPGTRLTVT.

Points on this clone: The junction departs from germline at one end; a sequencing error may be responsible. Other DNA variants within this sample encode the same CDR3. The rearrangement joins TRBV7-2 to TRBJ1-1; D gene unclear. This CDR3 comprises 14 residues. Germline V gene data show CDR1 as SGHTA and CDR2 as FQGNSA. CDR3 bases: TGTGCCAGCAGCTTAGAGTGGAGGAACACTGAAGCCTTCTTT. Encoded protein: CASSLEWRNTEAFF.

The chain links TRBV19 to TRBJ2-3; TRBD2 matches 9 bases. V shed 1 base, J shed 6 bases, and the junction held 2 bases outside the gene matches. CDR1 LNHDA and CDR2 SQIVND come from the germline V gene (reference sequence). There are 14 residues in the CDR3. In nucleotides, the CDR3 is TGTGCCAGTAGTATAGTCACTAGCGGGGATACGCAGTATTTT. The encoded protein is CASSIVTSGDTQYF.